The source of this T cell receptor beta chain is a study of blood T cell repertoires in COVID-19. The wider study: From the United States, Italy and Spain came samples of acute and convalescent COVID-19. The cDNA or gDNA used as material had been derived from T cells, B-cell-depleted T cells, or PBMCs.

The CDR3 length is 17 residues. CDR1 and CDR2 (germline): SGHRS, YFSETQ. After removal of 4 bases from V and 3 bases from J, the junction contained 10 bases not matched to a gene. Under the authors' procedure: Quantification of nucleated cells was approximated via reference gene primer amplification. Sequencing was performed with immunoSEQ multiplex PCR; in TCRdb, only in-frame clones are kept and a portion is missing. V, J and clone size reflect that table, while D and trimming were determined from the DNA. The profile covers just over 60,000 clones, with 65% to 80% appearing a single time and roughly 18% taken by the ten largest.

The chain joins TRBV5-1 to TRBJ2-3; 11 positions agree with TRBD2. The sequencing sample was made of peripheral blood. The sequence was obtained from a man aged 55-75 years with acute or convalescent COVID-19. CDR3 in DNA: TGCGCCAGCAGCCCTGGGACTAGCGGAGATTTTACAGATACGCAGTATTTT. Protein product: CASSPGTSGDFTDTQYF.